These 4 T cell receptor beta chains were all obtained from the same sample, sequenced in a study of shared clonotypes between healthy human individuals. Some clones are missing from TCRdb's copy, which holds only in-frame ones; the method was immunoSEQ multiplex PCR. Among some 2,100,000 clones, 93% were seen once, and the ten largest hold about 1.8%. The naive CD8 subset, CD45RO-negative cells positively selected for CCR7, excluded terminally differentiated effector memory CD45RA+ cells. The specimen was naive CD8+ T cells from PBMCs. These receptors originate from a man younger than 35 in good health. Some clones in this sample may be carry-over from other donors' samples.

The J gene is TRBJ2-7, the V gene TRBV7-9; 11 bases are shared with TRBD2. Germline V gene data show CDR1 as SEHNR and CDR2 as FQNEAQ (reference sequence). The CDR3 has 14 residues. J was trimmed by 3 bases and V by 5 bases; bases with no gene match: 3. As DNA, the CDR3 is TGTGCCAGCAGCCCGGGACTAGCGGACTACGAGCAGTACTTC. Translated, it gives CASSPGLADYEQYF.

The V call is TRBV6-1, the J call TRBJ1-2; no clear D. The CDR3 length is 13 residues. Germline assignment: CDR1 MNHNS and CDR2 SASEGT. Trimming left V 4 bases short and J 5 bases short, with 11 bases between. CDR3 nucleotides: TGTGCCAGCAGTGCATGGGATTTTTATGGCTACACCTTC. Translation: CASSAWDFYGYTF.

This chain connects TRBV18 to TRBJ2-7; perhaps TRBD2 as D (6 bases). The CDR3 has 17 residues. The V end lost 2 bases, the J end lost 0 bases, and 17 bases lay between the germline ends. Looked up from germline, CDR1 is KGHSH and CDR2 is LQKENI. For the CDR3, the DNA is TGTGCCAGCTCACCAGGTACTAGCTGGCGGAGCTCCTACGAGCAGTACTTC. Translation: CASSPGTSWRSSYEQYF.

The CDR3, as DNA: TGCGCCACCTGTCTGAGGTGTTACCAGTACTTC. This translates into CATCLRCYQYF. The chain carries TRBV10-1 and TRBJ2-7; D is unresolved. The CDR3 totals 11 residues. The V end was cut by 10 bases, the J end by 10 bases, with 17 bases between. The germline CDR1 and CDR2 sequences are WNHNN and SYGVQD (reference sequence).